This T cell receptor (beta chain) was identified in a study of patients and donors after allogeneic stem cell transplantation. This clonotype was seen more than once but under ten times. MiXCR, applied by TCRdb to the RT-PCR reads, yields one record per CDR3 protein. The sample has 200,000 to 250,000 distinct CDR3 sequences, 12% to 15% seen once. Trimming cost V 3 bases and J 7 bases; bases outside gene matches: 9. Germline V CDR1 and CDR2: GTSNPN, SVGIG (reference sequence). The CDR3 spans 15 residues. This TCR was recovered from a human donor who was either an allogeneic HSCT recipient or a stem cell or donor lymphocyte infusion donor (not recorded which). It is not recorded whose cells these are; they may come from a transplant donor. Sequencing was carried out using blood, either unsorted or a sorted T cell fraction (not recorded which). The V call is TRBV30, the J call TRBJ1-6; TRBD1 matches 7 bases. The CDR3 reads CAWRGTDALNSPLHF. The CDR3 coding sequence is TGTGCCTGGAGGGGGACAGACGCGTTGAATTCACCCCTCCACTTT.